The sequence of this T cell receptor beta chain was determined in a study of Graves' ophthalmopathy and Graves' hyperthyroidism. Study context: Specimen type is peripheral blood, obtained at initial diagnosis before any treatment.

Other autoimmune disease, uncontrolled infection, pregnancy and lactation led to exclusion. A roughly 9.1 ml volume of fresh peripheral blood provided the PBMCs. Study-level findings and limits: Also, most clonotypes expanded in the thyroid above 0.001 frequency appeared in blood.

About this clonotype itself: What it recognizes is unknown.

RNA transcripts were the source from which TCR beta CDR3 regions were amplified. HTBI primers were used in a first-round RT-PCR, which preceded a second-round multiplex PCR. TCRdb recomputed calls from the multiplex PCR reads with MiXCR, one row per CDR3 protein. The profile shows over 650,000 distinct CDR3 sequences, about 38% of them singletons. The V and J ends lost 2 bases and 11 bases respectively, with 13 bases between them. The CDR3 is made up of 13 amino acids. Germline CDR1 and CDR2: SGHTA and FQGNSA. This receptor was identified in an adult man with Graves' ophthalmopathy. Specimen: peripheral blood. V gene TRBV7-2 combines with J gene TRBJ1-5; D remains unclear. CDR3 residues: CASSLNVGSAQHF. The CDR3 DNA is TGTGCCAGCAGCTTAAATGTAGGGTCCGCCCAGCATTTT. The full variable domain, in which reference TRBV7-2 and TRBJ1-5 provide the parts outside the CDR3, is GAGVSQSPSNKVTEKGKDVELRCDPISGHTALYWYRQSLGQGLEFLIYFQGNSAPDKSGLPSDRFSAERTGGSVSTLTIQRTQQEDSAVYLCASSLNVGSAQHFGDGTRLSIL.